The rows below give T cell receptor beta chains drawn from one sample of a study of OX40 agonist ivuxolimab in advanced cancers. The method was immunoSEQ multiplex PCR; TCRdb's version includes in-frame clones alone and lacks a portion of them. The table includes just over 90,000 clones, roughly 94% detected once. The source material was CD4+ or CD8+ T cells sorted from blood, sampled in a trial of the OX40 agonist ivuxolimab. These receptors came from an adult with an advanced solid tumor such as melanoma, head and neck, liver or kidney cancer. CDR3s leave out the opening cysteine and the closing phenylalanine or tryptophan. Fields, in order: V gene, CDR3 length, CDR3 protein.

TRBV7-6	15	ASSSGLAGGYQETQY
TRBV27	13	ASSHRDNGADTQY
TRBV6-1	11	ASSTGGAYEQY
TRBV15	14	ATSSPVTVAIHGYT
TRBV5-1	12	ASSSTGGIYEQY
TRBV19	11	ASSMYGTDTQY
TRBV19	13	ASSIGTGATRGYT
TRBV6-1	9	ASRGGPEQF
TRBV19	13	ASSVSGRSYNEQF
TRBV7-9	14	ASSPRTGAGANVLT
TRBV7-7	12	ASSPQPGQGEAF
TRBV19	11	ATQGHRNTEAF
TRBV4-1	13	ASSQDTVTYNEQF
TRBV5-6	13	ASSAGTSPYNEQF
TRBV4-2	16	ASSHDIVISSSQETQY
TRBV15	14	ATSEVDVSSGNTIY
TRBV10-3	11	AIRDAMNTEAF
TRBV7-3	13	ASSAAGGTNEKLF
TRBV5-6	11	ASSLGAGGELF
TRBV4-1	11	ASSPGLAYEQY
TRBV27	13	ASSLFSGMYNEQF
TRBV4-3	12	ASSQTTDYTEAF
TRBV5-4	12	ASSLAVGGTEAF
TRBV14	12	ASSQGAGNTEAF
TRBV29-1	12	SVPQGGGQETQY
TRBV7-9	13	ASSPPGLDTDTQY
TRBV6-5	13	ASSRGTSGQETQY
TRBV15	13	ATSRDYSDTGELF
TRBV18	12	ASSPGTTTYEQY
TRBV9	14	ASSEGTVPSTDTQY
TRBV28	11	ASSWISNQPQH
TRBV7-8	12	ASSIGTANYGYT
TRBV15	13	ATSRERDSSYEQY
TRBV4-1	14	ASSQDQGTGMTEAF
TRBV28	12	ASSDSTGYAEAF